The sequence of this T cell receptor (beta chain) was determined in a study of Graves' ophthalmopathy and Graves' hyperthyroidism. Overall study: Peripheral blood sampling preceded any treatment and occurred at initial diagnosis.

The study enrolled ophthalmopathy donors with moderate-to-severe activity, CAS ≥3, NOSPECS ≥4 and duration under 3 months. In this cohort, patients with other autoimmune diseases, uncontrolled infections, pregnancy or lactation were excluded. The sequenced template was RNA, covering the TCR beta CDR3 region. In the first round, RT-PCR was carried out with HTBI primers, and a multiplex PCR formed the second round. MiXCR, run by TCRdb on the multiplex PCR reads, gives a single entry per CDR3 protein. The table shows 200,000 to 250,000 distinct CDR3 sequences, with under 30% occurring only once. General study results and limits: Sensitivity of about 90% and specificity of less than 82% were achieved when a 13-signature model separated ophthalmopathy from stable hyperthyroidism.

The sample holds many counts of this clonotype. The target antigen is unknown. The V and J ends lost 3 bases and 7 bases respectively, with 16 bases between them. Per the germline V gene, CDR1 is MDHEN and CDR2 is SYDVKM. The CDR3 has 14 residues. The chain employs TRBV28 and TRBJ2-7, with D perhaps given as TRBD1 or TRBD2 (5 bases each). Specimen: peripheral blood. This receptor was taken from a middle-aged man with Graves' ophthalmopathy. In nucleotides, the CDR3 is TGTGCCAGCAGTTTTGCAATGGGGGTCGATGAGCAGTACTTC. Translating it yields CASSFAMGVDEQYF.